The clone carrying this T cell receptor (beta chain) was seen more than once but under ten times. The CDR3 runs to 14 residues. The sample is drawn from a study of cytomegalovirus exposure and HLA in healthy donors. The PCR had 60 Vbeta and 13 Jbeta primers. Assay: immunoSEQ multiplex PCR; the TCRdb copy retains only in-frame clones and omits some. The table lists 150,000 or so clones, around four fifths of them singletons, with 4.1% in the top ten. The TCR comes from a man in his forties or fifties in good health and CMV-seropositive. V and J are TRBV21-1 and TRBJ1-1; the listed D gene, TRBD1, was not tested against the DNA. TRBV21-1 constitutes a pseudogene. Sequencing was performed on PBMCs. The CDR3 DNA reads TGTGCCAGCAGCAAACAGGGGGAGAGCACTGAAGCTTTCTTT. This gives the protein CASSKQGESTEAFF.